The 16 T cell receptor beta chains reported below all come from one sample, sequenced in a study of identical twins. TCRdb fed the 5' RACE reads into MiXCR, producing one record per CDR3 protein. Of around 290,000 distinct CDR3 sequences detected, roughly 10% appear once; the ten largest clones hold 6% to 8.5%. This same sample was also part of a study on yellow fever vaccine responses in identical twins.

Sequencing used CD8+ T cells sorted from blood. These TCRs come from a woman aged 18-29 years in good health.

This clonotype came up many times. The rearrangement links TRBV7-3 to TRBJ2-3; D may be TRBD2 (6 bases). Germline V gene sequence: CDR1 SGHTA, CDR2 FQGTGA. V was trimmed by 1 base and J by 6 bases, leaving 17 bases between them. The CDR3 covers 16 residues. CDR3: CASSLIGGATADTQYF. CDR3 DNA sequence: TGTGCCAGCAGCTTAATTGGCGGGGCCACTGCCGATACGCAGTATTTT.

The rearrangement joins TRBV11-2 to TRBJ2-1; D call uncertain. The CDR3 totals 11 residues. V lost 5 bases and J 9 bases, leaving 8 bases between the germline ends. CDR1 SGHAT and CDR2 FQNNGV come from the germline V gene. CDR3 protein: CASSPLIEQFF. The CDR3 DNA sequence: TGTGCCAGCAGCCCACTTATTGAGCAGTTCTTC.

V usage is TRBV6-5 and J usage is TRBJ2-5; 7 bases align to TRBD1. The germline V gene encodes CDR1 MNHEY and CDR2 SVGAGI. V trimming: 6 bases; J trimming: 3 bases; junction bases outside the gene matches: 10. This CDR3 has 15 amino acids. The CDR3 DNA follows: TGTGCCAGCAGCTACCCCCGGGACAGCAAAGAGACCCAGTACTTC. It is translated as CASSYPRDSKETQYF.

This clonotype was counted many times. The chain links TRBV4-3 to TRBJ2-1, with D possibly matching TRBD1 (6 bases). Germline CDR1 reads LGHNA; CDR2 reads YSLEER. V lost 0 bases and J 8 bases, leaving 14 bases between the germline ends. This CDR3 has 15 amino acids. CDR3 DNA: TGCGCCAGCAGCCAAGAACTAGGGGGATACGATGAGCAGTTCTTC. Its protein product is CASSQELGGYDEQFF.

This chain connects TRBV7-2 to TRBJ2-1, with D maybe TRBD2 (7 bases). This CDR3 has 17 amino acids. Trimming stripped 1 base from V and 2 bases from J, with 15 bases between. Looked up from germline, CDR1 is SGHTA and CDR2 is FQGNSA. Here the CDR3 DNA reads TGTGCCAGCAGCTTAGGGGGTTGGGGGGGCCCCTACAATGAGCAGTTCTTC. It is translated as CASSLGGWGGPYNEQFF.

In its sample, this clonotype was seen many times. One junction end does not reproduce the germline sequence, and a read error may be involved. This chain links TRBV27 with TRBJ2-1, with 7 bases matching TRBD2. The CDR3 contains 17 residues. CDR1 and CDR2 (germline): MNHEY, SMNVEV (reference sequence). For the CDR3, the DNA is TGTGTTGATAGCAGTGATACTCGCGGGAGAGACTACTATGAGCAGTTCTTC. This gives the protein CVDSSDTRGRDYYEQFF.

The chain joins TRBV18 to TRBJ2-1; D is undetermined. Germline V gene sequence: CDR1 KGHSH, CDR2 LQKENI. This CDR3 region has 13 residues. Trimming left V 1 base short and J 4 bases short, with 5 bases between. As DNA, the CDR3 is TGTGCCAGCTCACCACTACGGTACAATGAGCAGTTCTTC. Its protein is CASSPLRYNEQFF.

This clonotype has a handful of counts. V gene TRBV24-1 combines with J gene TRBJ2-2; D is possibly TRBD1 (6 bases). The CDR3 length is 16 residues. Trimming stripped 1 base from V and 3 bases from J, with 11 bases between. Looked up from germline, CDR1 is KGHDR and CDR2 is SFDVKD. The chain's CDR3 is CATSDFWGPDTGELFF. CDR3 nucleotides: TGTGCCACCAGTGATTTTTGGGGGCCGGACACCGGGGAGCTGTTTTTT.

V and J are TRBV10-3 and TRBJ2-3; D possibly matches TRBD1 or TRBD2 (5 bases each). CDR3 length: 19 residues. The V end lost 6 bases, the J end lost 0 bases, and 25 bases lay between the germline ends. Germline values: CDR1 ENHRY, CDR2 SYGVKD. CDR3 loop: CAISDPSRGLRGSTDTQYF. CDR3 nucleotide sequence: TGTGCCATCAGCGATCCTTCCCGGGGCTTAAGGGGTAGCACAGATACGCAGTATTTT.

The chain employs TRBV15 and TRBJ2-7; the match to TRBD2 covers 9 bases. Germline-derived CDR1 and CDR2 are LNHNV and YYDKDF (reference sequence). V lost 5 bases, J lost 4 bases, and 9 bases stayed unmatched. This CDR3 is built from 15 residues. The CDR3 sequence is CATSRGLAGSYEQYF. In nucleotides, the CDR3 is TGTGCCACCAGCCGTGGGCTAGCGGGATCTTACGAGCAGTACTTC.

This clonotype was picked up many times. The rearrangement links TRBV12-3 or TRBV12-4 to TRBJ2-7; 9 nucleotides agree with TRBD2. V was pared by 3 bases and J by 5 bases, with 5 bases of the junction left unmatched. The length of the CDR3 is 14 residues. Written as DNA, the CDR3 is TGTGCCAGCAGTTTCGCGGGAGGGCCCAACGAGCAGTACTTC. Protein product: CASSFAGGPNEQYF.

This clonotype has at least ten counts. The CDR3 region is CASSPNRRKALYNEQFF. The DNA of the CDR3 is TGTGCCAGCAGTCCAAACAGGCGCAAGGCCCTGTACAATGAGCAGTTCTTC. The V call is TRBV28, the J call TRBJ2-1; weak D call: TRBD1 (5 bases). The CDR3 contains 17 residues. Per the germline V gene, CDR1 is MDHEN and CDR2 is SYDVKM. The germline V and J ends were trimmed by 5 bases and 4 bases, with 21 bases remaining between them.

The DNA of the CDR3 is TGTGCCAGCAGCTCCGCTCCGGGACAAATCTCCTACGAGCAGTACTTC. The encoded protein is CASSSAPGQISYEQYF. The chain links TRBV7-9 to TRBJ2-7, with D possibly matching TRBD1 (6 bases). V shed 4 bases and J shed 0 bases, with 16 bases lying between them. Germline lookup yields CDR1 SEHNR and CDR2 FQNEAQ (reference sequence). The CDR3 totals 16 residues.

This clonotype has just a few counts. V usage is TRBV11-2 and J usage is TRBJ2-7; D may be TRBD1 (6 bases). CDR3 length equals 17 residues. CDR1 is SGHAT, CDR2 FQNNGV, per germline. Trimming took 4 bases from V and 3 from J, leaving 22 bases between them. The CDR3 DNA sequence: TGTGCCAGCAGCTACGAGGGGGTAGCCGGAGGAGGCTACGAGCAGTACTTC. Residues: CASSYEGVAGGGYEQYF.

This clonotype showed up just a few times. The chain couples TRBV27 to TRBJ2-7; D is unclear. This CDR3 is 16 amino acids long. Germline V lookup: CDR1 MNHEY, CDR2 SMNVEV (reference sequence). Deletions cut 3 bases from V and 2 bases from J, with 17 bases between. CDR3 sequence: CASSLAQAHPAYEQYF. CDR3 in DNA: TGTGCCAGCAGTTTGGCTCAGGCGCACCCTGCCTACGAGCAGTACTTC.

This clonotype came up a few times. The rearrangement links TRBV28 to TRBJ2-5, with D perhaps matching TRBD1 (6 bases). The CDR3 length is 13 residues. V dropped 6 bases and J dropped 5 bases, with 13 bases sitting between them. The germline V gene has CDR1 MDHEN and CDR2 SYDVKM. DNA for the CDR3: TGTGCCAGCAGCCCACAGGGAAGGGAGACCCAGTACTTC. It encodes CASSPQGRETQYF.